These T cell receptor beta chains were read from a single sample in a study of blood T cell repertoires in COVID-19. This table comes from immunoSEQ multiplex PCR, and its TCRdb copy is limited to in-frame clones, with some not included. Of about 160,000 clones in the sample, approximately 87% are singletons; the top ten hold around 7%. The sequencing input was PBMCs or T cells enriched from blood (not recorded which). These receptors all come from a woman aged 45-59 years who had recovered from COVID-19. Both conserved end residues are part of each CDR3. The D gene is left open where the match is weak. A row's size may be missing; if present it is once, few, many or a size class.

D | size | J | V | length | DNA | CDR3
TRBD1 | - | TRBJ2-7 | TRBV7-9 | 15 | TGTGCCAGCAGCACCCCGGACAGGGACACCTACGAGCAGTACTTC | CASSTPDRDTYEQYF
- | few | TRBJ1-1 | TRBV15 | 14 | TGTGCCACCAGCAGAGACCCAAAAGCCTCTGAAGCTTTCTTT | CATSRDPKASEAFF
- | - | TRBJ2-1 | TRBV4-1 | 14 | TGCGCCAGCAGCCAACGAAGCCCCTACAATGAGCAGTTCTTC | CASSQRSPYNEQFF
TRBD1 | - | TRBJ1-5 | TRBV6-6 | 16 | TGTGCCAGCAGTCCACGACAGGGGCAGGGCAATCAGCCCCAGCATTTT | CASSPRQGQGNQPQHF
TRBD2 | once | TRBJ2-1 | TRBV19 | 15 | TGTGCCAGTAGTACTATAGCGGGGGGAAACAATGAGCAGTTCTTC | CASSTIAGGNNEQFF
- | - | TRBJ2-1 | TRBV4-1 | 17 | TGCGCCAGCAGCCAAGATTGGGGGGGGCCCCCCTACAATGAGCAGTTCTTC | CASSQDWGGPPYNEQFF
TRBD1 | - | TRBJ1-5 | TRBV24-1 | 19 | TGTGCCACCAGTGACCACTCGGGACAGGGGGACTATAGCAATCAGCCCCAGCATTTT | CATSDHSGQGDYSNQPQHF
TRBD1 | - | TRBJ1-2 | TRBV7-2 | 17 | TGTGCCAGCAGCTTGTCGTTAGAGGGGGCGCGGGGCTATGGCTACACCTTC | CASSLSLEGARGYGYTF
- | - | TRBJ1-3 | TRBV19 | 14 | TGTGCCACCCAAAAGGGGCGCTCTGGAAACACCATATATTTT | CATQKGRSGNTIYF
- | - | TRBJ2-1 | TRBV5-1 | 14 | TGCGCCAGCAGCTTGGAGGCGGGTAGGAATGAGCAGTTCTTC | CASSLEAGRNEQFF
- | - | TRBJ1-2 | TRBV19 | 13 | TGTGCCAGTAGTATAGATGGGGGAGGTGGCTACACCTTC | CASSIDGGGGYTF
TRBD1 | - | TRBJ2-3 | TRBV7-2 | 14 | TGTGCCAGCAGCTTAAGGGGGCGCCCAGATACGCAGTATTTT | CASSLRGRPDTQYF
- | - | TRBJ2-5 | TRBV5-1 | 12 | TGCGCCAGCAGCTCCCCCCTCAGGACCCAGTACTTC | CASSSPLRTQYF
- | - | TRBJ2-7 | TRBV28 | 15 | TGTGCCAGCAGTTCCCCCTCCCCCGGGGGCTACGAGCAGTACTTC | CASSSPSPGGYEQYF
- | - | TRBJ2-7 | TRBV11-2 | 18 | TGTGCCAGCAGCTTAGGAGGATTGGGGCGCGGGGTGGCCTACGAGCAGTACTTC | CASSLGGLGRGVAYEQYF
- | few | TRBJ1-5 | TRBV10-3 | 14 | TGTGCCATCAGAGACAGTGACCCTGTTCAGCCCCAGCATTTT | CAIRDSDPVQPQHF
- | - | TRBJ2-7 | TRBV3-1/TRBV3-2 | 16 | TGTGCCAGCAGCCAAGGGACTGGGGGGGGCGAGTACGAGCAGTACTTC | CASSQGTGGGEYEQYF
TRBD1 | - | TRBJ2-7 | TRBV11-3 | 14 | TGTGCCAGCAGCCTAACCGGGACAGGGAACGAGCAGTACTTC | CASSLTGTGNEQYF
- | - | TRBJ2-1 | TRBV5-1 | 12 | TGCGCCAGCAGCTCCGACAGGCGTGAGCAGTTCTTC | CASSSDRREQFF
- | - | TRBJ1-1 | TRBV30 | 13 | TGTGCCTGGAGTGTGGAGGGTGACACTGAAGCTTTCTTT | CAWSVEGDTEAFF
TRBD2 | - | TRBJ2-7 | TRBV7-2 | 16 | TGTGCCAGCAGCCTGGCTACTAGCGGGGGGGCCTACGAGCAGTACTTC | CASSLATSGGAYEQYF
TRBD1 | - | TRBJ1-2 | TRBV27 | 14 | TGTGCCAGCACTAAGGAGACAGGGAAGGATGGCTACACCTTC | CASTKETGKDGYTF
TRBD2 | - | TRBJ2-1 | TRBV10-3 | 14 | TGTGCCATCAGTCTTAGCGGGGGGACCAATGAGCAGTTCTTC | CAISLSGGTNEQFF
TRBD1 | - | TRBJ2-3 | TRBV7-6 | 16 | TGTGCCAGCAGCCAGAGGACAGGCAGGAGCACAGATACGCAGTATTTT | CASSQRTGRSTDTQYF
- | - | TRBJ1-3 | TRBV6-5 | 16 | TGTGCCAGCAGTTACAGGGACAAGGTCCCTGGAAACACCATATATTTT | CASSYRDKVPGNTIYF
- | - | TRBJ2-1 | TRBV27 | 13 | TGTGCCAGCAGTTTGAGGGGGGGCAATGAGCAGTTCTTC | CASSLRGGNEQFF
- | - | TRBJ1-1 | TRBV7-3 | 13 | TGTGCCAGCAGCTTATCAGGGGTCACTGAAGCTTTCTTT | CASSLSGVTEAFF
- | - | TRBJ2-5 | TRBV19 | 16 | TGTGCCAGTAGTATAGTCGGAGACAGCCCCCAAGAGACCCAGTACTTC | CASSIVGDSPQETQYF
- | - | TRBJ1-1 | TRBV23-1 | 17 | TGCGCCAGCAGTCAATCGAAGGCGCGGAGGGTTTACACTGAAGCTTTCTTT | CASSQSKARRVYTEAFF
TRBD1 | few | TRBJ2-7 | TRBV5-8 | 14 | TGTGCCAGCAGGGGAACGGGACAGACCTACGAGCAGTACTTC | CASRGTGQTYEQYF
- | - | TRBJ2-1 | TRBV2 | 15 | TGTGCCAGCAGTGGTAGGGCAGGGTGGGAAAATGAGCAGTTCTTC | CASSGRAGWENEQFF
- | - | TRBJ1-2 | TRBV6-5 | 11 | TGTGCCAGCCAGGGGATGGGCGGCTACACCTTC | CASQGMGGYTF
- | - | TRBJ2-1 | TRBV19 | 15 | TGTGCCAGTAGTATCCCCACAGGGCGGTACAATGAGCAGTTCTTC | CASSIPTGRYNEQFF
- | - | TRBJ2-1 | TRBV3-1/TRBV3-2 | 14 | TGTGCCAGCAGCGCGGTTTTCGGGGGCAATGAGCAGTTCTTC | CASSAVFGGNEQFF
TRBD2 | - | TRBJ2-1 | TRBV7-8 | 14 | TGTGCCAGCAGCTCTAGCGGGGTCTACAATGAGCAGTTCTTC | CASSSSGVYNEQFF
TRBD1 | - | TRBJ1-1 | TRBV6-5 | 15 | TGTGCCAGCAGTTCGGAAGGACAGGGGAACACTGAAGCTTTCTTT | CASSSEGQGNTEAFF
TRBD2 | few | TRBJ2-5 | TRBV2 | 16 | TGTGCCAGCAGGGCTGGGACTAGCGGGGACCAAGAGACCCAGTACTTC | CASRAGTSGDQETQYF
- | - | TRBJ2-7 | TRBV6-2/TRBV6-3 | 16 | TGTGCCAGCAGTTATCGCCCGGGCCGGGAAACCCACGAGCAGTACTTC | CASSYRPGRETHEQYF
- | - | TRBJ2-3 | TRBV7-8 | 12 | TGTGCCAGCAGTGGGGGCCGAGATACGCAGTATTTT | CASSGGRDTQYF
TRBD1 | - | TRBJ1-2 | TRBV9 | 14 | TGTGCCAGCAGCGTAGGGGACAGGGGTAATGGCTACACCTTC | CASSVGDRGNGYTF
TRBD2 | - | TRBJ2-5 | TRBV7-9 | 17 | TGTGCCAGCAGCCTATCCGGGACTAGCGGGGTCGCAGAGACCCAGTACTTC | CASSLSGTSGVAETQYF
TRBD1 | - | TRBJ1-4 | TRBV6-5 | 15 | TGTGCCAGCAGTTACCCCTCCCGGGACAGAGAAAAACTGTTTTTT | CASSYPSRDREKLFF
- | - | TRBJ2-5 | TRBV5-5 | 13 | TGTGCCAGCAGCAAGGGGCCCCAAGAGACCCAGTACTTC | CASSKGPQETQYF
- | once | TRBJ2-4 | TRBV7-8 | 19 | TGTGCCAGCAGCCTTCTGGAGGGAGGAGGTCTCCTAGCCAAAAACATTCAGTACTTC | CASSLLEGGGLLAKNIQYF
- | - | TRBJ1-2 | TRBV24-1 | 14 | TGTGCCACCAGTGACGAGACAAGGCTCTATGGCTACACCTTC | CATSDETRLYGYTF
- | - | TRBJ2-1 | TRBV30 | 12 | TGTGCCTGGAGCACCCAGGGAAATGAGCAGTTCTTC | CAWSTQGNEQFF
- | - | TRBJ1-2 | TRBV4-3 | 13 | TGCGCCAGCAGTCAATCCGACGGGTATGGCTACACCTTC | CASSQSDGYGYTF
- | - | TRBJ2-7 | TRBV27 | 14 | TGTGCCAGCAGTTTAGGAGGGAATGAGGACGAGCAGTACTTC | CASSLGGNEDEQYF
TRBD1 | - | TRBJ1-3 | TRBV6-5 | 15 | TGTGCCAGCACCGGGGACAGGGGGCCTGGAAACACCATATATTTT | CASTGDRGPGNTIYF
- | - | TRBJ2-1 | TRBV19 | 17 | TGTGCCAGTAGTATAGAATCAACAGGACAAACCTACAATGAGCAGTTCTTC | CASSIESTGQTYNEQFF
TRBD2 | - | TRBJ2-1 | TRBV27 | 17 | TGTGCCAGCAGGCCCTTCGGGGGTAGCGGGGTCTACAATGAGCAGTTCTTC | CASRPFGGSGVYNEQFF
TRBD1 | - | TRBJ1-5 | TRBV15 | 21 | TGTGCCACCAGCAGATCCAGGGGGACGGGACAGGGCGTATATAGCAATCAGCCCCAGCATTTT | CATSRSRGTGQGVYSNQPQHF
- | - | TRBJ1-3 | TRBV5-5 | 16 | TGTGCCAGCAGCCGCAGTTTGGTGGTCCCTGGAAACACCATATATTTT | CASSRSLVVPGNTIYF
- | - | TRBJ1-1 | TRBV7-8 | 13 | TGTGCCAGCAGCTTTGACAGTGTAACTGAAGCTTTCTTT | CASSFDSVTEAFF